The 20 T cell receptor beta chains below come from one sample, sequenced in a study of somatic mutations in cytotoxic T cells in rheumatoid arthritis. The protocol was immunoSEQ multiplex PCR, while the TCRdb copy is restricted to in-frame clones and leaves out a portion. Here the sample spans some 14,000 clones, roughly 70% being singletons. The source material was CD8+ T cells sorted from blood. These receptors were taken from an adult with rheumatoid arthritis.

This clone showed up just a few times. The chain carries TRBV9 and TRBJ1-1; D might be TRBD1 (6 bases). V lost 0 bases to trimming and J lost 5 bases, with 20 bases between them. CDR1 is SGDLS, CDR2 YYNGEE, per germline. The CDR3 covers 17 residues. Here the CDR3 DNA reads TGTGCCAGCAGCGTAGATTACGTGACCGGGGGCTTAACTGAAGCTTTCTTT. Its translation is CASSVDYVTGGLTEAFF.

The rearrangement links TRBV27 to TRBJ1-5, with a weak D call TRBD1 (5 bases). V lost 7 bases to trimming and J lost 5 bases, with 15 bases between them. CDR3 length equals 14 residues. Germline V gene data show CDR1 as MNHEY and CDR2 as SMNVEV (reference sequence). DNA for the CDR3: TGTGCCAGCAAACCAGGGCCGGGAGATCAGCCCCAGCATTTT. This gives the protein CASKPGPGDQPQHF.

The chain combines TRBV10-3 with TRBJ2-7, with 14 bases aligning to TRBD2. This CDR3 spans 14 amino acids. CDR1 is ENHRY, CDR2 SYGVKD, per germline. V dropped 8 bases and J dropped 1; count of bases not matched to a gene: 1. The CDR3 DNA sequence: TGTGCCATCGGGACTAGCGGGGGTTCCTACGAGCAGTACTTC. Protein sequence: CAIGTSGGSYEQYF.

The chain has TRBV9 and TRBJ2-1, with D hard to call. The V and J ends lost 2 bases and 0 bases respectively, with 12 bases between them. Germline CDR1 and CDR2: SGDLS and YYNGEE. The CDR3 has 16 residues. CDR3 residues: CASSVLDRSSYNEQFF. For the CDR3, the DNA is TGTGCCAGCAGCGTCTTGGACCGTAGCTCCTACAATGAGCAGTTCTTC.

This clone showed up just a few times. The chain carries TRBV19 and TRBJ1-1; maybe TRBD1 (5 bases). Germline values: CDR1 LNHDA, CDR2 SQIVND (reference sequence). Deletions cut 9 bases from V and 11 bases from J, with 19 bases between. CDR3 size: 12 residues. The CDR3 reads CASSPGRERAFF. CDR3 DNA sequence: TGTGCCAGCTCCCCCGGCAGGGAGCGGGCTTTCTTT.

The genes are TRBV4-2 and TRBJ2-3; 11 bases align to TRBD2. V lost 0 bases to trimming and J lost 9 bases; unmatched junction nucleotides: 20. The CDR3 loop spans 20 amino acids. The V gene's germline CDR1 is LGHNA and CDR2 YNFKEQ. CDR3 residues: CASSQDPGLAGGSSRATQYF. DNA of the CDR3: TGTGCCAGCAGCCAAGATCCGGGCTTAGCGGGGGGGTCTTCTCGGGCCACGCAGTATTTT.

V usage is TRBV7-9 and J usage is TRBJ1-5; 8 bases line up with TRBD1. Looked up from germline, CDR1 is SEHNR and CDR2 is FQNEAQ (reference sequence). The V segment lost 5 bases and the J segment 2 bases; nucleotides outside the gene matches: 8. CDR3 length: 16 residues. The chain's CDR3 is CASSTVETGGNQPQHF. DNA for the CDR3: TGTGCCAGCAGCACCGTAGAGACAGGGGGCAATCAGCCCCAGCATTTT.

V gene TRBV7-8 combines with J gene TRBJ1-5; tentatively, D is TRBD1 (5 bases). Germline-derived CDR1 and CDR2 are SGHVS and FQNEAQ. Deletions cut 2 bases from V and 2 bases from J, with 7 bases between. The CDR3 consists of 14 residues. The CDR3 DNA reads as TGTGCCAGCAGCTTACGGGGGGGCAATCAGCCCCAGCATTTT. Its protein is CASSLRGGNQPQHF.

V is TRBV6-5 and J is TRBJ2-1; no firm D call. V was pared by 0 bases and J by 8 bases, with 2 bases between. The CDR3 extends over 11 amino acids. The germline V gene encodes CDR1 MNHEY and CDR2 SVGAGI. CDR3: CASSYSYEQFF. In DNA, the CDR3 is TGTGCCAGCAGTTACTCGTATGAGCAGTTCTTC.

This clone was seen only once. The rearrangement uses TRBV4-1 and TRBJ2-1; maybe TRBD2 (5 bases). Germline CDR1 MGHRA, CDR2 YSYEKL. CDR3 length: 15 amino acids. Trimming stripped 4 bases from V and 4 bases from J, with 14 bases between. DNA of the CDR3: TGCGCCAGCAGCCCCTCGACTAACACGTACAATGAGCAGTTCTTC. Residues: CASSPSTNTYNEQFF.

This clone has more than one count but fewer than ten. CDR3 DNA sequence: TGTGCCTGGAGTGTAGGGATACACGAGCAGTACTTC. This translates into CAWSVGIHEQYF. This chain connects TRBV30 to TRBJ2-7; no firm D call. This CDR3 is built from 12 residues. The V gene lost 0 bases and the J gene lost 5 bases, with 8 bases spanning the gap. CDR1 and CDR2 (germline): GTSNPN, SVGIG (reference sequence).

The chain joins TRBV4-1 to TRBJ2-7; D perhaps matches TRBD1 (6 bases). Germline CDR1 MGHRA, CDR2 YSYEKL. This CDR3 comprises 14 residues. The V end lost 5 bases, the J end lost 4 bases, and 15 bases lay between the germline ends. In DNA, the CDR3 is TGCGCCAGCAGCATGGAGGACAGACAGTACGAGCAGTACTTC. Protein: CASSMEDRQYEQYF.

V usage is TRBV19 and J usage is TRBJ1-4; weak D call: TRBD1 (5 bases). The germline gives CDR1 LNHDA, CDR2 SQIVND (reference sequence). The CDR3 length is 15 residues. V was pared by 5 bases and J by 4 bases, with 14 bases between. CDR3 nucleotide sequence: TGTGCCAGTAGTGGTCAGGGACGGAATAATGAAAAACTGTTTTTT. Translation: CASSGQGRNNEKLFF.

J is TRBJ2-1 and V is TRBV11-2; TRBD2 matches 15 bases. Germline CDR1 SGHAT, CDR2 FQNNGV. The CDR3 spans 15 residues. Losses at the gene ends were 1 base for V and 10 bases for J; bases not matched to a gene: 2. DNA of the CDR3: TGTGCCAGCAGCTTAGGGACTAGCGGGGGGGAAGAGCAGTTCTTC. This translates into CASSLGTSGGEEQFF.

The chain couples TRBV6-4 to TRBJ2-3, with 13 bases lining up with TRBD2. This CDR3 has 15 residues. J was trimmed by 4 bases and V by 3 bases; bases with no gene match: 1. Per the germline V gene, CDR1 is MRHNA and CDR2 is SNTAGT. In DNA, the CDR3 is TGTGCCAGCAGTGAAACTAGCGGGGGGGCAGATACGCAGTATTTT. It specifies CASSETSGGADTQYF.

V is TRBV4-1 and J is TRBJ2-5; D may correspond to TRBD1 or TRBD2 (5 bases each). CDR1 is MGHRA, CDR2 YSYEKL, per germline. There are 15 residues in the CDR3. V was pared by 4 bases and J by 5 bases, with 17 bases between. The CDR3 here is CASSPARGAGETQYF. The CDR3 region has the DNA TGCGCCAGCAGCCCCGCAAGAGGGGCAGGGGAGACCCAGTACTTC.

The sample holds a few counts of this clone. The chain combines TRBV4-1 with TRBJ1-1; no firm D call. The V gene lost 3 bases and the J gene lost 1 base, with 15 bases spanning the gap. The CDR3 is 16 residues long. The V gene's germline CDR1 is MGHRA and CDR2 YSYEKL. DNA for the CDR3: TGCGCCAGCAGCCACCCCCCACCGGGCCCGAACACTGAAGCTTTCTTT. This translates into CASSHPPPGPNTEAFF.

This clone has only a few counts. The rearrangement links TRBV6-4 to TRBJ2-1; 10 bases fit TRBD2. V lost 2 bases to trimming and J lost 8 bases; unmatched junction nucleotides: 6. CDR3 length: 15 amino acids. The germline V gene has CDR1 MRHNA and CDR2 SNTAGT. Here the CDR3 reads CASSDEAGGPDEQFF. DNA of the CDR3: TGTGCCAGCAGTGACGAAGCGGGGGGGCCAGATGAGCAGTTCTTC.

CDR3 sequence reads: CARSSRDSNQPQHF. CDR3 nucleotides: TGTGCCAGAAGCTCTCGGGACAGCAATCAGCCCCAGCATTTT. The rearrangement uses TRBV5-3 and TRBJ1-5; D is possibly TRBD1 (5 bases). TRBV5-3 is recorded as an ORF, its role being uncertain. Trimming took off 3 bases at V and 1 base at J, with 8 bases between the two ends. The CDR3 totals 14 residues.

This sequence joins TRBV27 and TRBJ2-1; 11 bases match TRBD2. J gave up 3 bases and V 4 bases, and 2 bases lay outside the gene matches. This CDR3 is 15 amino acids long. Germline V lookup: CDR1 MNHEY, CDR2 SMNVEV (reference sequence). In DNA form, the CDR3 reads TGTGCCAGCAGTTATACTAGCGGGGGCTACAATGAGCAGTTCTTC. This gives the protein CASSYTSGGYNEQFF.